These 7 T cell receptor beta chains were sequenced from one sample in a study of blood T cell repertoires in COVID-19. Only in-frame clones appear in the TCRdb table, and some are missing; sequencing was by immunoSEQ multiplex PCR. The sample contains a few hundred thousand clones, roughly 90% of which appear only once. Material: peripheral blood. Receptors originate from a man aged 60 to 75 who had recovered from COVID-19.

The chain has TRBV6-5 and TRBJ2-7, with D perhaps TRBD1 (6 bases). V lost 6 bases to trimming and J lost 2 bases, with 14 bases between them. The CDR3 totals 14 residues. The germline CDR1 and CDR2 sequences are MNHEY and SVGAGI. CDR3 DNA: TGTGCCAGCAGCCCCAATACAGGGACCTACGAGCAGTACTTC. Protein sequence: CASSPNTGTYEQYF.

The V call is TRBV5-1, the J call TRBJ1-3; no clear D gene. V lost 0 bases and J lost 0, with 10 bases in between. CDR1 and CDR2 from the germline V gene are SGHRS and YFSETQ. This CDR3 comprises 16 residues. CDR3 protein: CASSLAQASSGNTIYF. As DNA, the CDR3 is TGCGCCAGCAGCTTGGCTCAGGCGAGCTCTGGAAACACCATATATTTT.

The chain has TRBV6-5 and TRBJ1-2; TRBD1 matches at 8 bases. In germline, CDR1 is MNHEY, CDR2 SVGAGI. V lost 0 bases and J lost 4; bases outside the gene matches: 4. The CDR3 is 15 amino acids. The CDR3: CASSYSGQAIYGYTF. The CDR3 coding sequence is TGTGCCAGCAGTTACTCGGGACAGGCGATCTATGGCTACACCTTC.

The V call is TRBV29-1, the J call TRBJ1-1; 9 nucleotides align to TRBD1. The length of the CDR3 is 12 residues. J gave up 4 bases and V 7 bases, and 4 bases lay outside the gene matches. Germline V gene sequence: CDR1 SQVTM, CDR2 ANQGSEA. This chain's CDR3 is CSGQDRGTEAFF. CDR3 coding DNA: TGCAGCGGGCAGGACAGGGGCACTGAAGCTTTCTTT.

The chain couples TRBV11-2 to TRBJ1-5; the D gene is possibly TRBD1 (5 bases). V lost 2 bases to trimming and J lost 1 base, with 9 bases between them. Germline V gene lookup returns CDR1 SGHAT and CDR2 FQNNGV. The CDR3 has 15 residues. CDR3 protein: CASSLRPGSNQPQHF. CDR3 DNA sequence: TGTGCCAGCAGCTTACGGCCAGGGAGCAATCAGCCCCAGCATTTT.

V gene TRBV2 combines with J gene TRBJ2-3; D is perhaps TRBD2 (7 bases). V shed 2 bases and J shed 2 bases, with 11 bases lying between them. This CDR3 is 15 amino acids long. The germline CDR1 and CDR2 sequences are SNHLY and FYNNEI. CDR3 residues: CASSETGTITDTQYF. CDR3 sequence (DNA): TGTGCCAGCAGTGAAACAGGGACTATCACAGATACGCAGTATTTT.

V usage is TRBV7-6 and J usage is TRBJ2-5; 8 bases match TRBD2. The CDR3 is made up of 15 amino acids. Trimming took 5 bases from V and 3 from J; bases not matched to a gene: 8. Germline assignment: CDR1 SGHVS and CDR2 FNYEAQ. The CDR3 protein is CASSLVLAVKETQYF. Written as DNA, the CDR3 is TGTGCCAGCAGCCTCGTACTAGCGGTAAAAGAGACCCAGTACTTC.